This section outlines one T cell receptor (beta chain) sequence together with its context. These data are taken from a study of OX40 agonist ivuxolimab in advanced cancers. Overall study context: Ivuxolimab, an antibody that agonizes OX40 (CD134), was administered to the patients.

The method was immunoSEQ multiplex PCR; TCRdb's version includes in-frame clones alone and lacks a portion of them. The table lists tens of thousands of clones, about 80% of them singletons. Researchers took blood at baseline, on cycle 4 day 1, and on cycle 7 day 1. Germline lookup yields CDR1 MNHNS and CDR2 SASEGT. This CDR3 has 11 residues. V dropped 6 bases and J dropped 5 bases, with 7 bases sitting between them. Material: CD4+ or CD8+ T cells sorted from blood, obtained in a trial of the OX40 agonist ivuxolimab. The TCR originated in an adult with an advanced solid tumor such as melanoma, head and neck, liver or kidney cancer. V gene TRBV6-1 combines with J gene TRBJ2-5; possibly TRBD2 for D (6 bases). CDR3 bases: TGTGCCAGCAGACGGGAGGAGACCCAGTACTTC. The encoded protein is CASRREETQYF.